The 14 T cell receptor beta chains below were found in one sample sequenced in a study of T cells in localized non-small cell lung cancer. Measured with immunoSEQ multiplex PCR; TCRdb has only the in-frame clones, and not every one. Of about 130,000 clones in the sample, 89% are singletons; the top ten hold approximately 1.5%. Sequenced material: peripheral blood, taken before any cancer treatment. These receptor sequences come from a female donor of 60 years or more with stage I lung adenocarcinoma.

The chain employs TRBV27 and TRBJ1-5; D unclear. This CDR3 contains 13 residues. Germline CDR1 reads MNHEY; CDR2 reads SMNVEV (reference sequence). V was pared by 3 bases and J by 5 bases, with 8 bases between. CDR3 nucleotides: TGTGCCAGCAGTTTCGGAGGGTATCAGCCCCAGCATTTT. It is translated as CASSFGGYQPQHF.

The V and J genes are TRBV5-8 and TRBJ1-4; no firm D call. This CDR3 has 15 residues. Germline values: CDR1 SGHTS, CDR2 YDEGEE. Trimming cost V 1 base and J 7 bases, with 14 bases left between them. In DNA form, the CDR3 reads TGTGCCAGCAGCTTGTTTGGGGTTCGGACTGAAAAACTGTTTTTT. Translation gives CASSLFGVRTEKLFF.

The chain carries TRBV6-4 and TRBJ1-2, with D perhaps matching TRBD1 (5 bases). V lost 2 bases to trimming and J lost 6 bases, with 10 bases between them. The germline V gene encodes CDR1 MRHNA and CDR2 SNTAGT. The CDR3 contains 13 residues. CDR3 in DNA: TGTGCCAGCAGTGACCGGCGGGGGGATGGCTACACCTTC. Its translation is CASSDRRGDGYTF.

The chain carries TRBV4-2 and TRBJ1-2; D is undetermined. This CDR3 comprises 11 residues. Germline lookup yields CDR1 LGHNA and CDR2 YNFKEQ. V was cut by 1 base and J by 8 bases, with 5 bases left in between. CDR3 in DNA: TGTGCCAGCAGCCAAGCCGGGGGCTACACCTTC. The encoded protein is CASSQAGGYTF.

The chain is built from TRBV27 and TRBJ2-1, with 10 positions matching TRBD2. The J segment lost 3 bases and the V segment lost 6 bases, leaving 8 bases of the junction unmatched. Germline V gene data show CDR1 as MNHEY and CDR2 as SMNVEV (reference sequence). The CDR3 is 16 residues long. In DNA, the CDR3 is TGTGCCAGCAGCCCCCCAGCGGGAGGGAACTACAATGAGCAGTTCTTC. Translation: CASSPPAGGNYNEQFF.

The chain is built from TRBV6-6 and TRBJ2-5; 9 nucleotides line up with TRBD1. The better agreement between TRBJ2-7 and the DNA end casts doubt on the J call. Germline V gives CDR1 MNHNY, CDR2 SVGAGI (reference sequence). This CDR3 is 15 amino acids long. CDR3 DNA sequence: TGTGCCAGCAGCCCCGGACAGGGGATTGCCTACGAGCAGTACTTC. The encoded protein is CASSPGQGIAYEQYF.

V usage is TRBV7-9 and J usage is TRBJ1-1; D is unresolved. The CDR3 totals 13 residues. V lost 2 bases and J lost 10, with 14 bases in between. Looked up from germline, CDR1 is SEHNR and CDR2 is FQNEAQ (reference sequence). In DNA, the CDR3 is TGTGCCAGCAGCTTAATTTCCCAACCGCCAGCTTTCTTT. Translation gives CASSLISQPPAFF.

V and J are TRBV10-3 and TRBJ2-5; a possible D gene is TRBD2 (5 bases). The CDR3 contains 16 residues. The germline V gene encodes CDR1 ENHRY and CDR2 SYGVKD. Trimming took 0 bases from V and 4 from J, leaving 15 bases between them. The CDR3 bases are TGTGCCATCAGTGAGTCGATTTCCTCCAGCGGAGAGACCCAGTACTTC. Its protein is CAISESISSSGETQYF.

The rearrangement links TRBV6-5 to TRBJ2-1, with D perhaps TRBD2 (5 bases). Between the trimmed V and J ends, which lost 6 bases and 9 bases, there was a span of 21 bases. The CDR3 totals 15 residues. Germline CDR1 MNHEY, CDR2 SVGAGI. The CDR3 sequence is CASRSVEGSGSEQFF. DNA for the CDR3: TGTGCCAGCAGATCGGTCGAAGGCAGTGGGAGTGAGCAGTTCTTC.

The rearrangement uses TRBV6-1 and TRBJ1-1; D is unclear. The V gene lost 6 bases and the J gene lost 11 bases, with 19 bases spanning the gap. Germline V gives CDR1 MNHNS, CDR2 SASEGT. This CDR3 spans 13 amino acids. The CDR3 protein is CASSQGFRTHAFF. CDR3 nucleotides: TGTGCCAGCAGCCAAGGGTTCCGGACTCATGCTTTCTTT.

V gene TRBV7-8 combines with J gene TRBJ2-1, with TRBD2 matching over 10 bases. The J segment lost 5 bases and the V segment lost 1 base, leaving 8 bases of the junction unmatched. The CDR3 has 17 amino acids. CDR1 SGHVS and CDR2 FQNEAQ come from the germline V gene. The CDR3 DNA reads as TGTGCCAGCAGCTTAGGCCCTAGCGGGAGTGTCCACAATGAGCAGTTCTTC. Translated: CASSLGPSGSVHNEQFF.

The genes are TRBV9 and TRBJ2-1; TRBD2 matches 7 bases. Losses at the gene ends were 3 bases for V and 6 bases for J; bases not matched to a gene: 12. The CDR3 runs 16 residues. Germline CDR1 and CDR2: SGDLS and YYNGEE. CDR3 sequence: CASSADSAGVGNEQFF. The CDR3 coding sequence is TGTGCCAGCAGCGCCGACTCTGCGGGAGTCGGCAATGAGCAGTTCTTC.

The chain carries TRBV2 and TRBJ2-1; TRBD2 aligns across 15 bases. Germline V CDR1 and CDR2: SNHLY, FYNNEI. J lost 6 bases, V lost 4 bases, and 1 base had no gene match. This CDR3 spans 15 amino acids. CDR3 residues: CASSGTSGRANEQFF. The CDR3 DNA is TGTGCCAGCAGTGGGACTAGCGGGAGGGCCAATGAGCAGTTCTTC.

The chain has TRBV6-1 and TRBJ1-1; a possible D gene is TRBD1 (6 bases). CDR3 size: 16 residues. Looked up from germline, CDR1 is MNHNS and CDR2 is SASEGT. The V end was cut by 4 bases, the J end by 2 bases, with 17 bases between. This CDR3 reads CASSALSRTANTEAFF. The CDR3, as DNA: TGTGCCAGCAGTGCCTTATCTAGGACAGCTAACACTGAAGCTTTCTTT.